This TCR beta chain is drawn from a study of shared clonotypes between healthy human individuals. Findings and caveats of the study: Some clonotypes were shared by all four sorted-subset donors, while others were not shared. The non-shared ones had lower generation probabilities than the shared ones. Clonotype sharing among donors, it was expected, would be affected by sequencing depth. Richness estimates generally favored naive over memory subsets.

Produced via immunoSEQ multiplex PCR; TCRdb's table is partial and in-frame only. The sample has a few million clones, just over 90% seen once; the top ten hold around 0.15%. The germline V gene has CDR1 SEHNR and CDR2 FQNEAQ (reference sequence). CDR3 length: 12 residues. V gave up 5 bases and J gave up 6 bases, with 11 bases separating them. Comments on this clone: Antigen: not known.

The chain employs TRBV7-9 and TRBJ2-7; D is ambiguous. The TCR originated in a man aged 18 to 29 in good health. Material for sequencing was naive CD4+ T cells sorted from blood. Subset meaning: CD45RA+ positively selected. The CDR3 DNA sequence: TGTGCCAGCAGCCCCCCGGCCGGCGAGCAGTACTTC. Translating it yields CASSPPAGEQYF. The variable domain in full, completed from reference TRBV7-9 and TRBJ2-7, reads DTGVSQNPRHKITKRGQNVTFRCDPISEHNRLYWYRQTLGQGPEFLTYFQNEAQLEKSRLLSDRFSAERPKGSFSTLEIQRTEQGDSAMYLCASSPPAGEQYFGPGTRLTVT.